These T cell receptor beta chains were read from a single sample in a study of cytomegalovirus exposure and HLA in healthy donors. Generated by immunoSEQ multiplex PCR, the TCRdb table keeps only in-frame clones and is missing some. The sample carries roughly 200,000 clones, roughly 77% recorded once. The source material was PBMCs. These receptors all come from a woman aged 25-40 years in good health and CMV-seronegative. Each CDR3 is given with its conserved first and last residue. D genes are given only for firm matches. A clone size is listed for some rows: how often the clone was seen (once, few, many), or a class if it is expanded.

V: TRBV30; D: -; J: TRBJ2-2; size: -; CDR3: CAWRTPGTPLNTGELFF
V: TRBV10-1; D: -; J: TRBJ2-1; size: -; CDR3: CASSPGWNEQFF
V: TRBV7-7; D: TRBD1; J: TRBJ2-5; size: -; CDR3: CASRKTGVDKETQYF
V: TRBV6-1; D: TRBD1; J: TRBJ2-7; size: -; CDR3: CASSSTGAEQYF
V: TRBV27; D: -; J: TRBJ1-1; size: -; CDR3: CASSSRTNTEAFF
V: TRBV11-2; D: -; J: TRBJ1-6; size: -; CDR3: CASSFGGGNSPLHF
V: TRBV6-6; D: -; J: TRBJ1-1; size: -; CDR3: CATREGRVTEAFF
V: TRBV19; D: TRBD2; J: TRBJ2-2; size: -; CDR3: CASTQTGTSLSRELFF
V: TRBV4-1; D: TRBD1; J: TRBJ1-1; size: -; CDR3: CASSRTGGHTEAFF
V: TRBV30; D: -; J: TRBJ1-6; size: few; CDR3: CAWTGVAYNSPLHF
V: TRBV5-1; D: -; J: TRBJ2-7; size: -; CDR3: CASSLGGQASEQYF
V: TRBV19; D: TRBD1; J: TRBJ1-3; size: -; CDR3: CASSADRELVGNTIYF
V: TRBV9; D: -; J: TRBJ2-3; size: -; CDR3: CASSVYGSDRSTDTQYF
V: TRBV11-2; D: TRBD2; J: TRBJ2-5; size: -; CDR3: CASSLLLAGQETQYF
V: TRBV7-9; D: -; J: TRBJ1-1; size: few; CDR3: CASSFSGSGAEAFF
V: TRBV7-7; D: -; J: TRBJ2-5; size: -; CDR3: CASSPTGTQETQYF
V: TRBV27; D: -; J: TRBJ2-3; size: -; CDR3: CASSTDRLLTDTQYF
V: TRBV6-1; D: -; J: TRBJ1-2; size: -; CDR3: CASSEQGGAYGYTF
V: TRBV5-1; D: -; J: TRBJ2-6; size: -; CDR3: CASSLGEALSGANVLTF
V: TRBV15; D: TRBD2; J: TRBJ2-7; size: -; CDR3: CATSARLAGEHEQYF
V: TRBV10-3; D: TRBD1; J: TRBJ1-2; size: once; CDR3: CAIRDRGYYGYTF
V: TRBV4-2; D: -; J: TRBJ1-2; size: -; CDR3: CASSLIERDGYTF
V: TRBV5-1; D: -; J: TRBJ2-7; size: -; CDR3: CASSLGGRYEQYF
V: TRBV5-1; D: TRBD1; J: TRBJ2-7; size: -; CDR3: CASSLGPGQGREQYF
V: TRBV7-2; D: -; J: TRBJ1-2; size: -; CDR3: CASSLDRVYGYTF
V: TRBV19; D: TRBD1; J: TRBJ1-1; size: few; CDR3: CASSGTVGTEAFF
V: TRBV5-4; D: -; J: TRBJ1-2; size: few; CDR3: CASSGRGNGTYGYTF
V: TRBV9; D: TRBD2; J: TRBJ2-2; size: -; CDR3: CASSGQRGGDTGELFF
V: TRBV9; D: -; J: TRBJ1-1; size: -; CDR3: CASSVATGHQSEAFF
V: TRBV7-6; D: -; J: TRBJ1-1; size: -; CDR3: CASSLAQGRATEAFF
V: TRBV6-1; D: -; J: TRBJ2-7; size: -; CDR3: CASSQQGYEQYF
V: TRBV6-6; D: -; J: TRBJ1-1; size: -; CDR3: CASTLRGSEAFF
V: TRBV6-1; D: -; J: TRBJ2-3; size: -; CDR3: CASSGYHRITDTQYF
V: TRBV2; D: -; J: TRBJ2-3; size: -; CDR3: CASSPDSITDTQYF
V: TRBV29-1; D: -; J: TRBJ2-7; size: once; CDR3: CSVLRGRGYEQYF
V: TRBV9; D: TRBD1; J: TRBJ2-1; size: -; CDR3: CASNKRQGYNEQFF
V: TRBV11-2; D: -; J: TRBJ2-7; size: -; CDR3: CASSLGDTGFPYEQYF
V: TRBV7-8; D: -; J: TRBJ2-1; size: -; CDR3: CASSLAGLITYNEQFF
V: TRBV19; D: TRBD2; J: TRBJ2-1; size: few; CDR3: CASSIPSGGNNEQFF
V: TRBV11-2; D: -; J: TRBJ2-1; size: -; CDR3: CASSLGDSSYNEQFF
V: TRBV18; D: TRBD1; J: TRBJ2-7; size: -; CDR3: CASSPPGRGGRTYEQYF
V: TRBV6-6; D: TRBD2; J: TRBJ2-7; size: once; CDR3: CASRTLAEGSYEQYF
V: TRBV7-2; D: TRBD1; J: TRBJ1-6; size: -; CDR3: CASSLVGGRTNSPLHF
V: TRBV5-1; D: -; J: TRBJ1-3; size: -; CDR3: CASSLGGLSSGNTIYF
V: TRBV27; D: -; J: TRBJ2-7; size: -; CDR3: CASSLNRVSHEQYF
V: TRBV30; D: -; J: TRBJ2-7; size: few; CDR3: CAWSVRQGSEQYF
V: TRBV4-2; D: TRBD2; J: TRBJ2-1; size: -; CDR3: CASSQGGTSPYNEQFF